One and the same sample provided the 13 T cell receptor beta chains below, sequenced in a study of shared clonotypes between healthy human individuals (dated by TCRdb to 2018 to 2021). Library creation used the immunoSEQ multiplex PCR assay. This is the immuneACCESS table as TCRdb keeps it, with only in-frame sequences that have V and J called. A part of the clones is gone; compared with another copy, unresolved V genes explain less than half, and the rest is unexplained. The sample records millions of clones, 85% to 95% of which are singletons. 1.1% of the sample is taken by the ten largest. For the CD8 naive samples, CD45RO-negative cells were positively selected for CCR7, yielding a CD45RA+CCR7+ population from which TemRA cells were excluded. The sequencing sample was made of naive CD8+ T cells sorted from blood. In light of the paper, this sample's cell subset or site label describes: CD45RA+CCR7+. The receptors come from a man aged 18 to 29 in good health.

The chain recombines TRBV28 with TRBJ2-5; TRBD1 aligns across 7 bases. The J segment lost 4 bases and the V segment lost 4 bases, leaving 9 bases of the junction unmatched. Germline V gene lookup returns CDR1 MDHEN and CDR2 SYDVKM. CDR3 length: 15 amino acids. This CDR3 reads CASSSIDRDLETQYF. Here the CDR3 DNA reads TGTGCCAGCAGTTCTATCGACAGGGATCTAGAGACCCAGTACTTC.

DNA of the CDR3: TGTGCCAGCAGTGAAAGGGGGAGGGTAGTCAATGAGCAGTTCTTC. Protein product: CASSERGRVVNEQFF. The chain links TRBV25-1 to TRBJ2-1, with TRBD2 as a possible D gene (7 bases). With 2 bases removed from V and 6 bases from J, the gap between germline ends came to 14 bases. CDR1 is MGHDK, CDR2 SYGVNS, per germline. This CDR3 comprises 15 residues.

This clone was counted once. Relative to the germline gene, one junction end is altered; a read error may explain this. This chain links TRBV11-2 with TRBJ2-1; maybe TRBD2 (5 bases). The CDR3 runs 15 residues. Germline V gives CDR1 SGHAT, CDR2 FQNNGV. The CDR3 sequence: CASSLDSGTYNEQFF. As DNA, the CDR3 is TGTGCCAGCAGCCTAGATTCGGGAACCTACAATGAGCAGTTCTTC.

The chain employs TRBV4-1 and TRBJ2-2; TRBD1 or TRBD2 may be the D gene (5 bases each). CDR3 length equals 15 residues. Germline V gives CDR1 MGHRA, CDR2 YSYEKL. V was shortened by 5 bases and J by 5 bases, with 15 bases between the two germline ends. In DNA form, the CDR3 reads TGCGCCAGCAGCTACGTCCAGGGCGGGACCGGGGAGCTGTTTTTT. Its translation is CASSYVQGGTGELFF.

The V and J genes are TRBV2 and TRBJ2-5; 8 bases are a match to TRBD1. V shed 3 bases, J shed 1 base, and the junction held 4 bases outside the gene matches. Looked up from germline, CDR1 is SNHLY and CDR2 is FYNNEI. CDR3 length: 15 residues. The CDR3 DNA sequence: TGTGCCAGCAGTGACATGGGACAGGTCCAAGAGACCCAGTACTTC. Translated: CASSDMGQVQETQYF.

The V and J genes are TRBV21-1 and TRBJ2-1; the table's TRBD1 call for D was not verified on the DNA. TRBV21-1 is noted as a pseudogene. CDR3 size: 14 residues. DNA of the CDR3: TGTGCCAGCAGCACACAGACGAGTTACAATGAGCAGTTCTTC. The encoded protein is CASSTQTSYNEQFF.

CDR3 DNA: TGCGCCAGCAGCCCGGAGACACTGGGGGGTTCGGGCGGGGAGCTGTTTTTT. The encoded protein is CASSPETLGGSGGELFF. The rearrangement joins TRBV5-1 to TRBJ2-2; tentatively, D is TRBD2 (6 bases). The V gene's germline CDR1 is SGHRS and CDR2 YFSETQ. V lost 4 bases and J 7 bases, leaving 23 bases between the germline ends. CDR3 length: 17 residues.

V and J are TRBV30 and TRBJ1-1, with D unclear. The CDR3 has 14 amino acids. Looked up from germline, CDR1 is GTSNPN and CDR2 is SVGIG (reference sequence). Trimming shortened V by 0 bases and J by 4 bases, and 12 bases separated the two germline ends. The CDR3 coding sequence is TGTGCCTGGAGTGTACTTGAGACGGGCACTGAAGCTTTCTTT. It specifies CAWSVLETGTEAFF.

Only a few counts were recorded for this clone. This chain links TRBV11-3 with TRBJ2-2; D is tentatively TRBD1 or TRBD2 (5 bases each). The germline gives CDR1 SGHNT, CDR2 YENEEA. V shed 5 bases and J shed 6 bases, with 10 bases lying between them. The CDR3 runs to 13 residues. The CDR3 here is CASSPGTAGELFF. The CDR3 bases are TGTGCCAGCAGCCCCGGGACGGCCGGGGAGCTGTTTTTT.

V is TRBV5-1 and J is TRBJ2-3, with a weak D call TRBD1 (5 bases). Germline V gene sequence: CDR1 SGHRS, CDR2 YFSETQ. CDR3 length: 16 amino acids. V was pared by 1 base and J by 0 bases, with 12 bases between. CDR3: CASSLTDSVSTDTQYF. CDR3 nucleotide sequence: TGCGCCAGCAGCTTGACAGACAGCGTTAGCACAGATACGCAGTATTTT. The whole variable domain, remainder taken from reference TRBV5-1 and TRBJ2-3, is KAGVTQTPRYLIKTRGQQVTLSCSPISGHRSVSWYQQTPGQGLQFLFEYFSETQRNKGNFPGRFSGRQFSNSRSEMNVSTLELGDSALYLCASSLTDSVSTDTQYFGPGTRLTVL.

V gene TRBV7-9 combines with J gene TRBJ1-2, with TRBD1 identical over 8 bases. CDR3 length: 15 amino acids. In germline, CDR1 is SEHNR, CDR2 FQNEAQ (reference sequence). J lost 10 bases, V lost 5 bases, and 15 bases had no gene match. The CDR3 DNA is TGTGCCAGCAGCCCTCGGACAGGGCCTCACGATGCCTACACCTTC. Translating it yields CASSPRTGPHDAYTF.

The chain carries TRBV4-3 and TRBJ1-4; TRBD1 is a possible D gene (6 bases). Per the germline V gene, CDR1 is LGHNA and CDR2 is YSLEER. The CDR3 consists of 19 residues. Deletions cut 0 bases from V and 1 base from J, with 18 bases between. CDR3 nucleotides: TGCGCCAGCAGCCAAGATCGGCTCAGGGGTGGTAGAACTAATGAAAAACTGTTTTTT. This codes for CASSQDRLRGGRTNEKLFF.

This clone was recorded a few times. The rearrangement uses TRBV18 and TRBJ1-6; 10 bases map to TRBD1. After removal of 4 bases from V and 9 bases from J, the junction contained 9 bases not matched to a gene. This CDR3 spans 16 amino acids. Per the germline V gene, CDR1 is KGHSH and CDR2 is LQKENI. The chain's CDR3 is CASSLAGTGVISPLHF. DNA for the CDR3: TGTGCCAGCTCACTAGCCGGGACAGGGGTTATTTCACCCCTCCACTTT.